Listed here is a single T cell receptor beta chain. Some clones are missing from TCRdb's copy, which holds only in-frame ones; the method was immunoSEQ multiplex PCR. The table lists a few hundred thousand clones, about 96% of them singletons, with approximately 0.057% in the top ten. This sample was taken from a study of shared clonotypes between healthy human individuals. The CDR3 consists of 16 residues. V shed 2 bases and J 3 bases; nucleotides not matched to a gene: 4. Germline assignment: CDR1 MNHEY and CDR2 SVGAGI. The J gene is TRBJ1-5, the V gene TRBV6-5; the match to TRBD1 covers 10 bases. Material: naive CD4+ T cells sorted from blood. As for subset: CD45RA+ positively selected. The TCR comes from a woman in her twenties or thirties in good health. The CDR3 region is CASSYMGQGINQPQHF. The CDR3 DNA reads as TGTGCCAGCAGTTACATGGGACAGGGGATCAATCAGCCCCAGCATTTT.